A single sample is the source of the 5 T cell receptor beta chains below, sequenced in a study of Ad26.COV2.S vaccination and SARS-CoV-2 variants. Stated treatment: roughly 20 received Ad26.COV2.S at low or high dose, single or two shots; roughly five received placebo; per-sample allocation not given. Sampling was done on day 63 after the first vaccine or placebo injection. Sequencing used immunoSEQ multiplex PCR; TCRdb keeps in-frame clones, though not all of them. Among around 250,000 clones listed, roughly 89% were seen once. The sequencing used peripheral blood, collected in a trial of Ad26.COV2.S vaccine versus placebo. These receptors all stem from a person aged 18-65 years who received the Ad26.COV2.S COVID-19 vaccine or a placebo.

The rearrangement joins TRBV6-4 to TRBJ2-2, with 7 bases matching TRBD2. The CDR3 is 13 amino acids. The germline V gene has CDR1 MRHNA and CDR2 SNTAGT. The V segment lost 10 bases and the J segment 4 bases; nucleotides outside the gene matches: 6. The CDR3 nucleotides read TGTGCCACCGCGGGAGAGGGCACCGGGGAGCTGTTTTTT. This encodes CATAGEGTGELFF.

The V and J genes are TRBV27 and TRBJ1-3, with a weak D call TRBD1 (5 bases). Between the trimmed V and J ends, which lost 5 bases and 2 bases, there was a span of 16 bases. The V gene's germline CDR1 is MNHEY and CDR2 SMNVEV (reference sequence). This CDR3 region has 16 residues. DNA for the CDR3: TGTGCCAGCAGTCGAACGGGCCCGGGGGCTGGAAACACCATATATTTT. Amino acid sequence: CASSRTGPGAGNTIYF.

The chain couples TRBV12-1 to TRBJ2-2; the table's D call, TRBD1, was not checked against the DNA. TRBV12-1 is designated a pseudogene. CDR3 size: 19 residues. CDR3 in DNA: TGTGCCAGCAGCTCCACCCCATGCCCGGGACAGGCGAACACCGGGGAGCTGTTTTTT. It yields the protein CASSSTPCPGQANTGELFF.

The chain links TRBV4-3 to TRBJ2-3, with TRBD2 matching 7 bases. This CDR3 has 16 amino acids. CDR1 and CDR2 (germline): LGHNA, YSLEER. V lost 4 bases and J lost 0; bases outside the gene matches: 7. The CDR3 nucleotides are TGCGCCAGCAGCCGGTCTCTAGCGGCTAGCACAGATACGCAGTATTTT. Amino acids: CASSRSLAASTDTQYF.

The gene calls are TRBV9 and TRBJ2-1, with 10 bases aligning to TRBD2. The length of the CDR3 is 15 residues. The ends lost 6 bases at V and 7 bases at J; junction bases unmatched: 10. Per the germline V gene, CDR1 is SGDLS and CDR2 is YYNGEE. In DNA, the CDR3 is TGTGCCAGCAACCGACTAGCGGGTGGGGGGAATGAGCAGTTCTTC. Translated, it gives CASNRLAGGGNEQFF.